This T cell receptor (beta chain) stems from a study of early T cells in non-severe SARS-CoV-2 infection (dated by TCRdb to the early 2020s). With respect to the entire study: TCR sequencing used bulk RNA from unsorted whole blood, so alpha and beta chains could not be paired. General conclusions and limits of the study: VDJdb matching was skewed toward anti-spike CD8 responses and likely underestimated virus-specific expansions by missing private and CD4 specificities.

The library was built by means of 5' RACE. TCRdb records NextSeq 500 as the sequencer. Unique molecular identifiers were attached to individual cDNA molecules in the TCR library protocol so that sequencing error and PCR bias could be corrected. Both TCR alpha and beta chains were sequenced, and tight co-correlation was observed between alpha and beta sequence abundances in each sample. The published analysis was carried out like this. Decombinator V4 was used to annotate TCR sequences for V gene, J gene and CDR3. Expanded TCRs were defined as changing significantly between any two time points under a Poisson model with p below 0.0001. TCR abundances were normalised to the total number of TCRs sequenced per sample and expressed as counts per million. MAIT TCRs were defined by TRAV1-2 paired with TRAJ12, TRAJ20 or TRAJ33, and iNKT TCRs by TRAV10 paired with TRAJ18. VDJdb, accessed 1 November 2021, was searched for CMV, EBV and SARS-CoV-2 annotated TCRs, excluding TCRs annotated for multiple antigens. TCRdb reprocessing: public reads trimmed at Q25 with fastp, clones called with MiXCR, in-frame beta chains kept. Rows are unified per CDR3 protein, each entry keeping the most common DNA and genes. TCRdb's processing, not the authors', yielded these V and J calls. The sample table shows 85,000 to 100,000 distinct CDR3 sequences, and around a sixth are seen once. The ten largest make up 1.3% of the sample.

Based on the germline V gene, the CDR1 and CDR2 sequences are SGDLS and YYNGEE. Between the V and J ends, shortened by 3 bases and 7 bases respectively, the junction contains 16 bases. The CDR3 holds 15 amino acids from the cysteine to the phenylalanine. Left in the record is the CDR3 DNA by itself, 45 bases read in frame from the first base. This was a case-control study nested in a cohort of healthcare workers in London, UK, who had nasopharyngeal swab PCR tests and blood samples taken every week. Between 23 and 31 March 2020, the week of the UK lockdown, healthcare workers were enrolled and then followed up weekly for as long as 16 weeks. As for this clonotype: The specificity of this receptor is unknown. Base qualities are not provided; no much larger clone lies one nucleotide away.

Material for sequencing was whole blood. This clonotype was sampled from an adult who was a healthcare worker with PCR-confirmed SARS-CoV-2 infection or an uninfected control (not recorded which). Here the chain combines TRBV9 and TRBJ1-4, with the D segment identity uncertain. The CDR3 reads as follows: CASSGRGEIGEKLFF. The DNA is as follows: TGTGCCAGCAGCGGTCGGGGAGAGATAGGTGAAAAACTGTTTTTT.